This entry lists 14 T cell receptor beta chains sequenced from one sample in a study of blood T cell repertoires in COVID-19. The protocol was immunoSEQ multiplex PCR, while the TCRdb copy is restricted to in-frame clones and leaves out a portion. The table shows 50,000 to 65,000 clones, with more than 85% occurring only once. The specimen sequenced was peripheral blood. These receptors originate from a man over 45 with active COVID-19.

The chain joins TRBV4-1 to TRBJ2-7; 11 positions agree with TRBD2. Looked up from germline, CDR1 is MGHRA and CDR2 is YSYEKL. The CDR3 totals 18 residues. J was trimmed by 3 bases and V by 1 base; bases with no gene match: 11. CDR3 amino acids: CASSQGGGTSGGGYEQYF. The CDR3, as DNA: TGCGCCAGCAGCCAAGGGGGAGGAACTAGCGGGGGAGGCTACGAGCAGTACTTC.

The rearrangement links TRBV11-1 to TRBJ1-1; D gene uncertain. The CDR3 has 13 amino acids. Trimming cost V 1 base and J 5 bases, with 8 bases left between them. Germline CDR1 and CDR2: SGHAT and FQDESV (reference sequence). Here the CDR3 reads CASSLVTGTEAFF. DNA for the CDR3: TGTGCCAGCAGCTTAGTAACCGGTACTGAAGCTTTCTTT. Together with reference TRBV11-1 and TRBJ1-1, the CDR3 gives the full variable domain: EAEVAQSPRYKITEKSQAVAFWCDPISGHATLYWYRQILGQGPELLVQFQDESVVDDSQLPKDRFSAERLKGVDSTLKIQPAELGDSAMYLCASSLVTGTEAFFGQGTRLTVV.

This rearrangement joins TRBV27 to TRBJ1-5; 7 bases align to TRBD1. This CDR3 comprises 19 residues. The J segment lost 0 bases and the V segment lost 6 bases, leaving 17 bases of the junction unmatched. Germline lookup yields CDR1 MNHEY and CDR2 SMNVEV (reference sequence). This CDR3 is CASRRKPETGTYSNQPQHF. CDR3 DNA sequence: TGTGCCAGCAGACGGAAACCGGAGACAGGGACCTATAGCAATCAGCCCCAGCATTTT.

The chain is built from TRBV4-2 and TRBJ1-2; 8 bases are a match to TRBD1. The CDR3 has 16 residues. Looked up from germline, CDR1 is LGHNA and CDR2 is YNFKEQ. The J segment lost 4 bases and the V segment lost 5 bases, leaving 12 bases of the junction unmatched. CDR3 in DNA: TGTGCCAGCAGCAACCGGACAGGGCGCGTCTTCTATGGCTACACCTTC. This translates into CASSNRTGRVFYGYTF.

The genes are TRBV11-1 and TRBJ1-1; maybe TRBD1 (5 bases). Trimming removed 5 bases at V and 1 base at J, with 8 bases between. Germline V gives CDR1 SGHAT, CDR2 FQDESV (reference sequence). The CDR3 consists of 13 residues. In nucleotides, the CDR3 is TGTGCCAGCAGCCGCGACAGGAACACTGAAGCTTTCTTT. Protein product: CASSRDRNTEAFF.

The genes are TRBV18 and TRBJ1-2; D call uncertain. Per the germline V gene, CDR1 is KGHSH and CDR2 is LQKENI. The V end lost 3 bases, the J end lost 2 bases, and 19 bases lay between the germline ends. CDR3 length equals 17 residues. The CDR3 region has the DNA TGTGCCAGCTCACCCACGCTGAACTCGGGAGGAAACTATGGCTACACCTTC. This sequence encodes CASSPTLNSGGNYGYTF.

V usage is TRBV6-6 and J usage is TRBJ2-7; 7 nucleotides agree with TRBD1. The V gene's germline CDR1 is MNHNY and CDR2 SVGAGI (reference sequence). The junction had 4 bases not matched to a gene; V was cut back by 5 bases and J by 0 bases. The CDR3 loop spans 14 amino acids. For the CDR3, the DNA is TGTGCCAGCAGTAATGACAGGGACTCCTACGAGCAGTACTTC. This codes for CASSNDRDSYEQYF.

The rearrangement uses TRBV5-4 and TRBJ2-7, with D possibly being TRBD2 (6 bases). Between the trimmed V and J ends, which lost 4 bases and 4 bases, there was a span of 18 bases. This CDR3 is built from 15 residues. Looked up from germline, CDR1 is SGHNT and CDR2 is YYREEE (reference sequence). The CDR3 DNA reads TGTGCCAGCAGCACGAATGGCGGGGCACATTACGAGCAGTACTTC. This encodes CASSTNGGAHYEQYF.

The sample holds one count of this clone. This chain links TRBV9 with TRBJ2-5, with 8 nucleotides matching TRBD1. There are 15 residues in the CDR3. Germline V gene lookup returns CDR1 SGDLS and CDR2 YYNGEE. V lost 1 base to trimming and J lost 5 bases; unmatched junction nucleotides: 7. The CDR3 sequence: CASSVSQGAYETQYF. As DNA, the CDR3 is TGTGCCAGCAGCGTATCTCAGGGGGCATATGAGACCCAGTACTTC.

The chain is built from TRBV5-1 and TRBJ2-7; D ambiguous. Germline CDR1 SGHRS, CDR2 YFSETQ. This CDR3 spans 14 amino acids. V shed 0 bases and J shed 2 bases, with 9 bases lying between them. The CDR3 here is CASSLEPGTYEQYF. In DNA form, the CDR3 reads TGCGCCAGCAGCTTGGAGCCAGGAACCTACGAGCAGTACTTC.

The V call is TRBV21-1, the J call TRBJ2-3; TRBD2 is taken as the D call from the table, unchecked against the DNA. TRBV21-1 is described as a pseudogene. The CDR3 contains 14 residues. The CDR3 sequence: CASRLADPTDTQYF. CDR3 sequence (DNA): TGTGCCAGCAGACTAGCGGATCCCACAGATACGCAGTATTTT.

This sequence joins TRBV7-9 and TRBJ2-7; TRBD1 agrees at 9 bases. The CDR3 length is 17 residues. Unmatched junction bases numbered 15, after V lost 6 bases and J lost 3 bases. Germline CDR1 SEHNR, CDR2 FQNEAQ (reference sequence). The CDR3 DNA reads TGTGCCAGCAGTGTGCTGCCGGGACAGGGACCAGACTACGAGCAGTACTTC. It encodes CASSVLPGQGPDYEQYF. The full variable domain, rest sourced from reference TRBV7-9 and TRBJ2-7, is DTGVSQNPRHKITKRGQNVTFRCDPISEHNRLYWYRQTLGQGPEFLTYFQNEAQLEKSRLLSDRFSAERPKGSFSTLEIQRTEQGDSAMYLCASSVLPGQGPDYEQYFGPGTRLTVT.

The CDR3 spells CASSYKQGGYEQYF. CDR3 coding DNA: TGCGCCAGCAGCTATAAACAGGGGGGTTACGAGCAGTACTTC. The V and J genes are TRBV5-1 and TRBJ2-7; 8 bases map to TRBD1. Germline CDR1 SGHRS, CDR2 YFSETQ. With V trimmed by 3 bases and J by 4 bases, 6 bases remained unmatched. The CDR3 has 14 residues.

This clone was recorded once. The chain couples TRBV25-1 to TRBJ1-2, with unresolved D. Trimming removed 2 bases from V and 7 bases from J, with 8 bases in between. Germline values: CDR1 MGHDK, CDR2 SYGVNS. The CDR3 is 12 amino acids. CDR3 DNA: TGTGCCAGCAGTGAAGCGGGGTCTGGCTACACCTTC. Protein product: CASSEAGSGYTF.